This TCR beta chain was obtained from a study of cytomegalovirus exposure and HLA in healthy donors. A single count supports this clone. An end of the junction does not agree with germline; a read error may underlie this. 13 Jbeta primers and 60 Vbeta primers were used for the PCR. Sequencing was performed with immunoSEQ multiplex PCR; in TCRdb, only in-frame clones are kept and a portion is missing. The profile covers over 100,000 clones, with around four fifths appearing a single time and 7% to 9% taken by the ten largest. The CDR3 has 16 residues. In germline, CDR1 is SGHDN, CDR2 FVKESK. This receptor was taken from a woman aged 45 to 65 in good health and CMV-seropositive. The sequenced sample consisted of PBMCs. The chain recombines TRBV14 with TRBJ2-4; 10 positions match TRBD1. For the CDR3, the DNA is TGTGCCAGCAGCCAAGTTCTGGGACAGGGGAAAAACAGTCAGTACTTC. This translates into CASSQVLGQGKNSQYF.